The rows below give T cell receptor beta chains drawn from one sample of a study of identical twins. Via MiXCR, TCRdb re-called the 5' RACE reads, giving one row per CDR3 protein. The table records around 530,000 distinct CDR3 sequences, around 15% of them present only once. This same sample was also taken into another study, of yellow fever vaccine responses in identical twins.

Sequenced material: CD4+ T cells sorted from blood. The receptors stem from a woman under 30 in good health. CDR3s include the opening cysteine and the closing phenylalanine or tryptophan. Not every row has a clone size; where given, it reads once, few, many or a size class.

few	TRBV19	TRBJ2-2	CASGPGRGGTGELFF
few	TRBV4-1	TRBJ2-1	CASSHPGLAGYNEQFF
.	TRBV15	TRBJ2-5	CATSSLLAPETQYF
few	TRBV5-1	TRBJ2-3	CASSLAGTSGGTSTDTQYF
.	TRBV7-9	TRBJ1-1	CASRSQGGVNTEAFF
.	TRBV10-2	TRBJ1-1	CASRGWDRDTEAFF
many	TRBV12-3/TRBV12-4	TRBJ2-1	CASSSLARTYNEQFF
.	TRBV12-3/TRBV12-4	TRBJ2-1	CASSHLAGGYNEQFF
.	TRBV3-1	TRBJ2-7	CASSQGRLGYEQYF
few	TRBV24-1	TRBJ2-7	CATSDGPSPREQYF
.	TRBV2	TRBJ2-7	CASSVSPTYEQYF
.	TRBV24-1	TRBJ2-1	CATSDPSGRGNYNEQFF
.	TRBV5-6	TRBJ2-2	CASSWGPTNTGELFF
few	TRBV4-1	TRBJ1-1	CASSQDKRQGGTEAFF
few	TRBV19	TRBJ2-1	CASSINTHNEQFF
few	TRBV11-2	TRBJ2-1	CASSGIGLAGGLYNEQFF
few	TRBV12-3/TRBV12-4	TRBJ2-1	CASSSSFRDYVNEQFF
.	TRBV11-2	TRBJ2-1	CASSTGLADPSYNEQFF
.	TRBV19	TRBJ2-2	CASRIQGAGGELFF
many	TRBV29-1	TRBJ1-3	CSVAHSGNTIYF
few	TRBV12-3/TRBV12-4	TRBJ2-7	CASSHGFAYEQYF
.	TRBV5-4	TRBJ2-2	CASSFGGSPNTGELFF
few	TRBV15	TRBJ2-3	CATSLGGQGGDTQYF
once	TRBV28	TRBJ2-1	CASSKFPSGSYNEQFF
few	TRBV12-3/TRBV12-4	TRBJ2-7	CASSRWGLELYEQYF
many	TRBV12-3/TRBV12-4	TRBJ2-2	CASSTSQGTINTGELFF
few	TRBV10-3	TRBJ1-3	CAISDRDGNTIYF
few	TRBV5-1	TRBJ2-7	CASSFRREQYF
.	TRBV2	TRBJ2-7	CASEPRASSYEQYF
few	TRBV20-1	TRBJ2-1	CSARDQVLTGTSERWNEQFF
few	TRBV27	TRBJ2-6	CASRPGISGANVLTF
.	TRBV7-8	TRBJ1-5	CASSFGTGYITQPQHF
.	TRBV7-7	TRBJ2-1	CASSPGAGTYNEQFF
few	TRBV6-1	TRBJ2-3	CASRERGGEGDTQYF
many	TRBV29-1	TRBJ2-1	CSVVPAGAYNEQFF
.	TRBV5-1	TRBJ1-2	CASTPAVGHYGYTF